This T cell receptor (beta chain) emerged from a study of T cell repertoires in cytomegalovirus infection. For the study at large: Carrying CMV and the relevant HLA type showed in public TCR beta signatures. Study outcomes and limitations: What dominated the ex vivo response were HLA-C-restricted CMV-specific TCR beta clonotypes. Of the TCR beta families, the public ones yielded a cumulative frequency that identified carriers of CMV plus the relevant HLA.

TCRdb independently ran MiXCR on the reads; one entry per CDR3 protein. The table lists hundreds of thousands of distinct CDR3 sequences, around 9.6% of them singletons. This clonotype was picked up many times. Its target is unknown. Between the trimmed V and J ends, which lost 2 bases and 6 bases, there was a span of 14 bases. The CDR3 contains 14 residues. The rearrangement joins TRBV12-3 or TRBV12-4 to TRBJ2-7; a weak D match, TRBD1 (5 bases). Sequencing used PBMCs. The sequence derives from a human donor in good health (CMV status not recorded). Some clones in this sample may be carry-over from other donors' samples. CDR3: CASSLTPGSGEQYF. The CDR3 DNA reads TGTGCCAGCAGTTTAACTCCAGGGTCGGGCGAGCAGTACTTC.